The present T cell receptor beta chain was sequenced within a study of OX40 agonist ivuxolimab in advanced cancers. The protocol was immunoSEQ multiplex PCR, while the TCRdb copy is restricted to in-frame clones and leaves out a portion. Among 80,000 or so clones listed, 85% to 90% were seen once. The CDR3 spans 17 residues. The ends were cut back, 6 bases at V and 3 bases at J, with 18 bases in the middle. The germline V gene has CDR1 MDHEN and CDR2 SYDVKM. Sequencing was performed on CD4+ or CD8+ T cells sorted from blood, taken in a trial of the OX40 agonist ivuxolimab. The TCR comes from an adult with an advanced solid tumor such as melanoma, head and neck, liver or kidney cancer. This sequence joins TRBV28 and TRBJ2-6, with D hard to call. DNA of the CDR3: TGTGCCAGCAGCCACGTGACTGGTGATTATGGGGCCAACGTCCTGACTTTC. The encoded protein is CASSHVTGDYGANVLTF.